This TCR beta chain was documented in a study of spatial heterogeneity in lung cancer (dated by TCRdb to the late 2010s). Looking at the study overall: Donors were 65 to 85 patients with early-stage, untreated non-small cell lung cancer from the lung TRACERx cohort. Beta-chain transcripts were consistently detected in greater numbers than alpha-chain transcripts, which likely reflected higher beta-chain transcript abundance. Follow-up PBMC samples were sequenced whenever available, and the median time to follow-up was about 23 months after resection. In the raw uncorrected reads, each unique combination of TCR and UMI appeared on average more than ten times. At surgery, both alpha and beta chains were TCR-sequenced in about 200 tumor regions, approximately 64 matched nontumor lung samples and 50 to 60 PBMC samples. In non-small cell lung cancer, the study made a quantitative comparison of TCR alpha and beta repertoires among multiple tumor regions, matched nontumor lung and blood. Nonsynonymous mutation counts, determined by whole-exome sequencing of tumor tissue, were related to TCR repertoire features. Summary of the overall study and its limitations: Comparisons of baseline and follow-up blood repertoires included only 15 or so patients. Ubiquitous expanded tumor TCRs were found in blood more often at tumor resection than at routine follow-up. Confirming at a functional level the hypothesis that regional TCRs recognize regional mutations was considered to require additional single-cell paired TCR alpha and beta sequencing.

The germline V gene sets CDR1 to MGHDK and CDR2 to SYGVNS. V loses 2 bases of germline sequence and J loses 6 bases, and the interval between the two ends is 15 bases. From its cysteine to its phenylalanine, the CDR3 spans 15 amino acids. The sequence is cut down to CDR3 DNA, 45 bases in frame from base 1. According to the study, the label for this sample's time point signals: blood at routine non-recurrence follow-up after resection. Without any cell sorting, TCR sequencing was performed on whole RNA extracted either from tumor and nontumor lung tissue or from cryopreserved PBMC samples. Only patients with enough RNA available from two or more tumor regions were chosen for TCR sequencing. Library method: 5' RACE. Instrument used: NextSeq 500. The TCR library protocol attached a unique molecular identifier to each TCR cDNA molecule to allow correction of PCR and sequencing errors. Regarding the original processing steps: TCR identification, UMI-based error correction and CDR3 extraction were performed with Decombinator tools. Expanded TCRs were defined as those above a frequency of 2 per 1,000, corresponding to the top 1% of the tumor frequency distribution. Each repertoire was subsampled 100 times to 5,000 TCRs, after which Renyi diversity was computed with the R vegan package. CDR3 similarity networks were built from amino acid triplet string-kernel similarity, connecting CDR3s with pairwise similarity above 0.82. The public reads were reprocessed in TCRdb via fastp at Q25 and MiXCR, keeping in-frame beta chains. Here each entry gathers all rows of one CDR3 protein and keeps the most common genes and DNA. The V and J calls and clone size come from TCRdb's table, not from the authors' own analysis. The sample table shows about 70,000 distinct CDR3 sequences, and about 8.2% are seen once. The ten largest make up 1.5% to 2% of the sample.

This clonotype appeared many times. What this receptor recognizes is not known. No per-base quality is available; no much larger clone lies one base away. The clonotype comes from a female donor with early-stage non-small cell lung cancer. Recombination connected TRBV25-1 to TRBJ2-3, and possibly TRBD2, on 6 matching bases. Specimen: PBMCs, collected at follow-up. The DNA sequence follows: TGTGCCAGCAGTGAACCAGCGGGCCGGCCGGATACGCAGTATTTT. Translated, this gives CASSEPAGRPDTQYF.